This T cell receptor beta chain derives from a study of identical twins. Germline loops: CDR1 SQVTM, CDR2 ANQGSEA. V shed 5 bases, J shed 7 bases, and the junction held 11 bases outside the gene matches. The CDR3 spans 15 residues. TCRdb itself ran the 5' RACE reads through MiXCR, one entry per CDR3 protein. The data show around 230,000 distinct CDR3 sequences, around 10% seen once. This clonotype appeared a few times. The receptor's source is a woman between 18 and 29 years old in good health. The sequencing input was memory (CD45RO+) T cells sorted from blood. The rearrangement joins TRBV29-1 to TRBJ1-4; TRBD1 agrees at 9 bases. The CDR3 DNA is TGCAGCGTTTTGGGTACAGGGGGCGGCGGTGAAAAACTGTTTTTT. Translation: CSVLGTGGGGEKLFF.